The clone carrying this TCR beta chain was seen only a few times. This specimen belongs to a study of patients and donors after allogeneic stem cell transplantation. Using its own MiXCR run on the RT-PCR reads, TCRdb lists one record per CDR3 protein. The sample gives roughly 940,000 distinct CDR3 sequences, roughly 17% of which show up once; under 6.5% is in the top ten. This CDR3 is built from 14 residues. Germline V gene data show CDR1 as SQVTM and CDR2 as ANQGSEA. V was pared by 1 base and J by 0 bases, with 9 bases between. The receptor was derived from a human donor who was either an allogeneic HSCT recipient or a stem cell or donor lymphocyte infusion donor (not recorded which). It is not recorded whose cells these are; they may come from a transplant donor. This sequence joins TRBV29-1 and TRBJ1-1; the D gene is possibly TRBD1 (5 bases). The sequencing input was blood, either unsorted or a sorted T cell fraction (not recorded which). For the CDR3, the DNA is TGCAGCGTTGAAGCACAGGCCCTGAACACTGAAGCTTTCTTT. This gives the protein CSVEAQALNTEAFF.